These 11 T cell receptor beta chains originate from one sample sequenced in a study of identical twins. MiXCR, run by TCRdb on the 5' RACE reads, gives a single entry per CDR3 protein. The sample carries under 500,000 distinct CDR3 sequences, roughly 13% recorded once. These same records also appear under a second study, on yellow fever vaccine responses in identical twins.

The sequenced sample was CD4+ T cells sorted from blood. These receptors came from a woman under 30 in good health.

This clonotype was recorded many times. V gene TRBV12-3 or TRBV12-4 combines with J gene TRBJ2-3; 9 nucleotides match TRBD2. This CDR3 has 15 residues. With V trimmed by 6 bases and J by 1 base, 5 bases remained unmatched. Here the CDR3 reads CASSLAGKGTDTQYF. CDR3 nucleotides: TGTGCCAGCAGCCTAGCGGGAAAGGGCACAGATACGCAGTATTTT.

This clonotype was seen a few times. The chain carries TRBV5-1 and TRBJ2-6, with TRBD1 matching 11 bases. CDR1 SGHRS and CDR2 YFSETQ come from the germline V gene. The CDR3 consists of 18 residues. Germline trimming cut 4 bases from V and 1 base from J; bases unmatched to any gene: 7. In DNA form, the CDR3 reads TGCGCCAGCAGCGAACCGGGACAGGGGGTTTCTGGGGCCAACGTCCTGACTTTC. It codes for CASSEPGQGVSGANVLTF.

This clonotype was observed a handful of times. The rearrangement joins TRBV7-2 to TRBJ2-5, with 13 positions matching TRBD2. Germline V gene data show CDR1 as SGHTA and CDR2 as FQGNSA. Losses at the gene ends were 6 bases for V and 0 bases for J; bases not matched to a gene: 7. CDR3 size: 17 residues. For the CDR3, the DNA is TGTGCCAGCAGTCCGGGACTAGCGGGGAGGTACCAAGAGACCCAGTACTTC. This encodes CASSPGLAGRYQETQYF.

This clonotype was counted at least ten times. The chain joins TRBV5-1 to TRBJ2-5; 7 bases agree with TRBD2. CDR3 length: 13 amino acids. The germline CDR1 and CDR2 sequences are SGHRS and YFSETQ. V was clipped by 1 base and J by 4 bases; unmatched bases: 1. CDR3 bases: TGCGCCAGCAGCTTGAGGGAGGGAGAGACCCAGTACTTC. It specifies CASSLREGETQYF. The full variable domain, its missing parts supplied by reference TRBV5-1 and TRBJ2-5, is KAGVTQTPRYLIKTRGQQVTLSCSPISGHRSVSWYQQTPGQGLQFLFEYFSETQRNKGNFPGRFSGRQFSNSRSEMNVSTLELGDSALYLCASSLREGETQYFGPGTRLLVL.

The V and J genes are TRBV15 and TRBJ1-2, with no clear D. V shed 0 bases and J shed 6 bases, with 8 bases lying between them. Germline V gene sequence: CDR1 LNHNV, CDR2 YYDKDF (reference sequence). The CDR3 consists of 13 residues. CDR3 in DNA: TGTGCCACCAGCAGAGACAGGAGGGATGGCTACACCTTC. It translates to CATSRDRRDGYTF. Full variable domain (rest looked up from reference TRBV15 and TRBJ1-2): DAMVIQNPRYQVTQFGKPVTLSCSQTLNHNVMYWYQQKSSQAPKLLFHYYDKDFNNEADTPDNFQSRRPNTSFCFLDIRSPGLGDTAMYLCATSRDRRDGYTFGSGTRLTVV.

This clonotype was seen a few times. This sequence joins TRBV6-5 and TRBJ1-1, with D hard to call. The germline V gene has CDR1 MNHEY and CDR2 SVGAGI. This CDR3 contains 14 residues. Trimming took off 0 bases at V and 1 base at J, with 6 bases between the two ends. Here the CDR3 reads CASSYSTRNTEAFF. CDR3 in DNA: TGTGCCAGCAGTTACTCGACGCGGAACACTGAAGCTTTCTTT.

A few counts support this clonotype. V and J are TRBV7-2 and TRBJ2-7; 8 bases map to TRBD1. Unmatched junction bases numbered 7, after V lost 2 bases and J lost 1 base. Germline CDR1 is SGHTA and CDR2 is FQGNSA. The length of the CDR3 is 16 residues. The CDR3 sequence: CASSLPAGGTSYEQYF. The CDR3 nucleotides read TGTGCCAGCAGCTTACCGGCAGGGGGCACTTCCTACGAGCAGTACTTC.

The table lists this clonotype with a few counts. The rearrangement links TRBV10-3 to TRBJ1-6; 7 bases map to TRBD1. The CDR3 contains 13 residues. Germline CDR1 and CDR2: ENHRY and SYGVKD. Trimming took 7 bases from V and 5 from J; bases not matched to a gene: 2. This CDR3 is CAIKGQHNSPLHF. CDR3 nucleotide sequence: TGTGCCATCAAGGGACAGCATAATTCACCCCTCCACTTT.

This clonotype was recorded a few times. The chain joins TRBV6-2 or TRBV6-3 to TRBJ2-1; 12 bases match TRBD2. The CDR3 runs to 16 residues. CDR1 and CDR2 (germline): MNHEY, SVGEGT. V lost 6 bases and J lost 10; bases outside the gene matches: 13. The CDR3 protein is CASRNPLAGGPDEQFF. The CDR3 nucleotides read TGTGCCAGCAGAAACCCTCTAGCGGGAGGGCCAGACGAGCAGTTCTTC.

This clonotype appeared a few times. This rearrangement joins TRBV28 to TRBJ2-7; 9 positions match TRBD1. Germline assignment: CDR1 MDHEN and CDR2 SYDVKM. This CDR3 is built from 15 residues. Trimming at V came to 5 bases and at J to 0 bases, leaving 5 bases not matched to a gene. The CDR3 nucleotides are TGTGCCAGCAGTCGGACAGGGGCGCTCTCCTACGAGCAGTACTTC. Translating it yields CASSRTGALSYEQYF.

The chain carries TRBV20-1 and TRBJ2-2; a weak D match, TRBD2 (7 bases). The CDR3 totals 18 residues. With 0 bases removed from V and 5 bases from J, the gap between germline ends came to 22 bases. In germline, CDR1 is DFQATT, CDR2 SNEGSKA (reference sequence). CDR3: CSARDGGSRGAGTGELFF. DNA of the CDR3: TGCAGTGCTAGAGATGGGGGCTCCCGGGGGGCCGGGACCGGGGAGCTGTTTTTT.